The 8 T cell receptor beta chains reported below all come from one sample, sequenced in a study of T cells after yellow fever vaccination. TCRdb independently ran MiXCR on the 5' RACE reads; one entry per CDR3 protein. The sample lists hundreds of thousands of distinct CDR3 sequences, 8.5% to 9% occurring once. The input for sequencing was PBMCs, taken on the day of the first yellow fever vaccination. These receptors were collected from a man in his late teens or twenties who received the YFV17D yellow fever vaccine.

A few counts support this clonotype. The chain has TRBV20-1 and TRBJ1-5, with TRBD1 matching 9 bases. The junction had 2 bases not matched to a gene; V was cut back by 0 bases and J by 5 bases. This CDR3 has 14 amino acids. Germline V gene sequence: CDR1 DFQATT, CDR2 SNEGSKA (reference sequence). The chain's CDR3 is CSARDRQGDQPQHF. In DNA, the CDR3 is TGCAGTGCTAGAGATCGACAGGGGGATCAGCCCCAGCATTTT.

This clonotype was seen more than once but under ten times. J is TRBJ2-5 and V is TRBV18; D is unresolved. The germline V gene has CDR1 KGHSH and CDR2 LQKENI. CDR3 length equals 13 residues. V was cut by 3 bases and J by 2 bases, with 7 bases left in between. This CDR3 reads CASSPFAQETQYF. CDR3 nucleotide sequence: TGTGCCAGCTCACCTTTTGCGCAAGAGACCCAGTACTTC. The full variable domain, completed using reference TRBV18 and TRBJ2-5, is NAGVMQNPRHLVRRRGQEARLRCSPMKGHSHVYWYRQLPEEGLKFMVYLQKENIIDESGMPKERFSAEFPKEGPSILRIQQVVRGDSAAYFCASSPFAQETQYFGPGTRLLVL.

This clonotype was seen only a few times. The chain couples TRBV6-1 to TRBJ1-5, with D uncertain. CDR3 size: 15 residues. The germline V and J ends were trimmed by 2 bases and 0 bases, with 8 bases remaining between them. Germline V CDR1 and CDR2: MNHNS, SASEGT. The CDR3 loop is CASSERFYSNQPQHF. The CDR3 nucleotides are TGTGCCAGCAGTGAAAGGTTTTATAGCAATCAGCCCCAGCATTTT.

J is TRBJ2-3 and V is TRBV7-3, with 7 bases fitting TRBD2. J was trimmed by 5 bases and V by 9 bases; bases with no gene match: 8. In germline, CDR1 is SGHTA, CDR2 FQGTGA. The CDR3 covers 13 residues. The DNA for the CDR3 is TGTGCCAGTGCAGCCGGGACTAAAGATACGCAGTATTTT. Translating gives CASAAGTKDTQYF.

This clonotype was picked up a small number of times. The chain joins TRBV5-1 to TRBJ2-3, with TRBD1 identical over 7 bases. This CDR3 region has 16 residues. Trimming cost V 3 bases and J 0 bases; bases outside gene matches: 7. Germline CDR1 SGHRS, CDR2 YFSETQ. The CDR3 protein is CASSYPGQSSTDTQYF. CDR3 in DNA: TGCGCCAGCAGCTATCCGGGACAGAGTAGCACAGATACGCAGTATTTT.

This clonotype has a handful of counts. This chain connects TRBV20-1 to TRBJ2-1; D may be TRBD2 (5 bases). V was trimmed by 0 bases and J by 4 bases, leaving 13 bases between them. From germline, CDR1 is DFQATT and CDR2 SNEGSKA (reference sequence). The CDR3 spans 15 residues. The CDR3 sequence: CSARDGGGGYNEQFF. The CDR3 DNA reads TGCAGTGCTAGAGATGGAGGCGGCGGATACAATGAGCAGTTCTTC.

The gene calls are TRBV27 and TRBJ2-7; TRBD1 might be the D (6 bases). The length of the CDR3 is 16 residues. V was shortened by 2 bases and J by 4 bases, with 18 bases between the two germline ends. From germline, CDR1 is MNHEY and CDR2 SMNVEV (reference sequence). CDR3 nucleotide sequence: TGTGCCAGCAGTTTAGCCCCGACAGGCTTGGGGTACGAGCAGTACTTC. Residues: CASSLAPTGLGYEQYF.

The gene calls are TRBV11-2 and TRBJ2-1, with D hard to call. The CDR3 extends over 18 amino acids. The V end was cut by 0 bases, the J end by 0 bases, with 15 bases between. CDR1 SGHAT and CDR2 FQNNGV come from the germline V gene. CDR3 sequence (DNA): TGTGCCAGCAGCTTAGATCAGGCAGGATCTAACTCCTACAATGAGCAGTTCTTC. It is translated as CASSLDQAGSNSYNEQFF.